This record covers a single T cell receptor (beta chain). Antigen: not known. The sample is drawn from a study of OX40 agonist ivuxolimab in advanced cancers. Clones were read by immunoSEQ multiplex PCR, and TCRdb kept only the in-frame ones, dropping some. Among about 50,000 clones listed, about 92% were seen once. The J segment lost 2 bases and the V segment lost 4 bases, leaving 10 bases of the junction unmatched. Looked up from germline, CDR1 is SGDLS and CDR2 is YYNGEE. The CDR3 contains 16 residues. Study results and caveats: There were, on average, more expanded clones in CD8+ T cells than in CD4+. Expanded peripheral T cells had an undetermined antigen specificity. CD4+ and CD8+ T cells in blood underwent clonal expansion by week 6 at 0.1 to 3.0 mg/kg.

The receptor was isolated from an adult with an advanced solid tumor such as melanoma, head and neck, liver or kidney cancer. Material: CD4+ or CD8+ T cells sorted from blood, obtained in a trial of the OX40 agonist ivuxolimab. The chain uses TRBV9 and TRBJ2-3; TRBD2 matches 7 bases. The CDR3 DNA reads as TGTGCCAGCAGCCCATACCACGCGGGAGACACAGATACGCAGTATTTT. Translated: CASSPYHAGDTDTQYF.